The T cell receptor beta chain described here comes from a study of T cell repertoires in cytomegalovirus infection. Turning to the study itself: Indicated by public TCR beta signatures were CMV infection and matching HLA type. Study observations and caveats: CMV-specific TCR beta clonotypes restricted by HLA-C dominated the ex vivo response. The cumulative frequency of public TCR beta families distinguished individuals who carried CMV together with the relevant HLA.

V dropped 2 bases and J dropped 3 bases, with 17 bases sitting between them. The CDR3 spans 16 residues. Germline V CDR1 and CDR2: MNHEY, SVGEGT. TCRdb called the reads again in MiXCR, with one record for every CDR3 protein. Here the sample spans 480,000 or so distinct CDR3 sequences, roughly 10% being singletons. Worth noting for this clonotype: As yet, its antigen is unknown.

The rearrangement links TRBV6-2 or TRBV6-3 to TRBJ2-7, with D perhaps TRBD2 (6 bases). What was sequenced was PBMCs. This TCR derives from a human donor in good health (CMV status not recorded). Some clones in this sample may be carry-over from other donors' samples. The CDR3 DNA reads TGTGCCAGCAGTTACGGAACATCCGAGGAGGGCTACGAGCAGTACTTC. It is translated as CASSYGTSEEGYEQYF.